This T cell receptor (beta chain) was identified during a study of Graves' ophthalmopathy and Graves' hyperthyroidism. Study results and limitations: Between ophthalmopathy and stable hyperthyroidism, a 13-signature model drew a separation with around 88% sensitivity and around 80% specificity.

Exclusion applied to patients with other autoimmune diseases, uncontrolled infections, pregnancy or lactation. PBMCs came from roughly 9.2 ml of fresh peripheral blood. The table lists this clonotype with a count of one. The antigen remains undetermined. The authors amplified TCR beta CDR3 regions, and they did so from RNA transcripts for repertoire sequencing. Amplification began with first-round RT-PCR using HTBI primers, then second-round multiplex PCR was performed. TCRdb recomputed calls from the multiplex PCR reads with MiXCR, one row per CDR3 protein. In the table there are 650,000 to 900,000 distinct CDR3 sequences, roughly 40% of which are singletons. This TCR was sampled from an adult man with Graves' ophthalmopathy. Sample: peripheral blood.

The CDR3 sequence is CASSSTGDYITKTQYF. The CDR3 DNA is TGCGCCAGCAGCAGCACAGGGGACTATATTACGAAGACCCAGTACTTC. The chain couples TRBV5-1 to TRBJ2-5; D is possibly TRBD1 or TRBD2 (7 bases each). The CDR3 length is 16 residues. The V end lost 4 bases, the J end lost 6 bases, and 22 bases lay between the germline ends. CDR1 and CDR2 (germline): SGHRS, YFSETQ.